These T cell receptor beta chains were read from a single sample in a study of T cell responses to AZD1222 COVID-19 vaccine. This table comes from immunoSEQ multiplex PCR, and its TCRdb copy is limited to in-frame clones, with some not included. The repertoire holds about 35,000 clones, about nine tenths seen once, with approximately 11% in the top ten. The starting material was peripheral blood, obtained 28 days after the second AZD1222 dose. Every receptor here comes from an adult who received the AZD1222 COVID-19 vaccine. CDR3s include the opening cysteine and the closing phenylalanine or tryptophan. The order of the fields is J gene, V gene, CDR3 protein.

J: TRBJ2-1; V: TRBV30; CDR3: CAWRGTSGGNEQFF
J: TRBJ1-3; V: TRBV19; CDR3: CASKLDSSGNTIYF
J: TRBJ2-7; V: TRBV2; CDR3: CANGLFSYEQYF
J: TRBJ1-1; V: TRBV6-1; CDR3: CASSEELVRRAFF
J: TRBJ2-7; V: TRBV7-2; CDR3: CASSFQRDSLYEQYF
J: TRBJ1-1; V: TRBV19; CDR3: CASSTDRVLGRAFF
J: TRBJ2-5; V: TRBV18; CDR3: CASSPLERGETQYF
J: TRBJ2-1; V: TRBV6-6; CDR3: CASSSALRGEQFF
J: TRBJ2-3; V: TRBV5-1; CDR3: CASNGGGAGDTQYF
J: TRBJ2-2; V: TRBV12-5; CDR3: CASGLSLAGVTGELFF
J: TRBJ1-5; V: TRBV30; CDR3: CAWSGDSNQPQHF
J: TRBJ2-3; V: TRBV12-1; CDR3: CAVRAGGPVCLTDTQYF
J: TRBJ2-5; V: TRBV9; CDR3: CASSVTGVQGETQYF
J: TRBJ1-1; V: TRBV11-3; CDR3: CASSLQGDTEAFF
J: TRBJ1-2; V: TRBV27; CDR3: CASSFAAGRGRGYTF
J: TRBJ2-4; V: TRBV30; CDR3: CAWSVGRLAKNIQYF
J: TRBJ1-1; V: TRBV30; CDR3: CAWSVSRAEAFF
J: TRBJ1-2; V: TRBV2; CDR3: CASSETTYGYTF
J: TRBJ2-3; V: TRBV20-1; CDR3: CSASTALGDTQYF
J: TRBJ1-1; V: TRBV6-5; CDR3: CASSFRTGLNTEAFF
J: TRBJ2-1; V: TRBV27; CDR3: CASSFSDRVPPNEQFF
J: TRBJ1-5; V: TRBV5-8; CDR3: CASSLIVEEPQHF
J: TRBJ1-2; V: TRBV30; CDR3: CAWSVRGDGGYTF
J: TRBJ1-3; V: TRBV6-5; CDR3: CASRYDSPRDTIYF
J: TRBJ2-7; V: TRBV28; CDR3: CASSSFHEQYF
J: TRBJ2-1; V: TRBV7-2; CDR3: CASSGYSSSYNEQFF
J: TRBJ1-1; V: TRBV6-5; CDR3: CASSYVVGNTEAFF
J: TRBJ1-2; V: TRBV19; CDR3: CASSMGSLGGYTF
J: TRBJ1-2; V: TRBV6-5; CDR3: CASRETGAPYGYTF
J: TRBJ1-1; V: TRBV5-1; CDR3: CASSLEGPSLNTEAFF
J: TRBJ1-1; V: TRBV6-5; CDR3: CASSLGGWDTEAFF
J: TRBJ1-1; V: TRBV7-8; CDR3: CASTIERGNTEAFF
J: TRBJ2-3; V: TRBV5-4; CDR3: CASSFGVTDTQYF
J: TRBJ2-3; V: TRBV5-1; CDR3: CASSLQGGTDTQYF
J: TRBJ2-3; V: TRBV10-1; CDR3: CASSEPSSSTDTQYF
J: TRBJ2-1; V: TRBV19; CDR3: CASRAGTSGNNEQFF
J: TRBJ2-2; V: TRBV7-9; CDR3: CASSAKAVSGELFF
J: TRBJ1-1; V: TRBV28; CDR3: CASSSSPGLGEAFF
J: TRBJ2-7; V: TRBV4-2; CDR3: CASSHFPTAGETYEQYF
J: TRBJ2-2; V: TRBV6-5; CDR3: CASSYGRGTGELFF
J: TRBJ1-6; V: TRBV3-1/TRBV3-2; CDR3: CASSQNRNSPLHF
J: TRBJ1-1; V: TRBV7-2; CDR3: CASSPQGGGFRTEAFF
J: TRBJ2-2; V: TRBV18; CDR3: CASSPGQSELFF
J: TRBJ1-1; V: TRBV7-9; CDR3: CASSPSPEAFF
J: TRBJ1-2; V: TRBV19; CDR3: CASRTGPGYGYTF
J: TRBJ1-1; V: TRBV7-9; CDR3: CASSSTDIKAYFEAFF
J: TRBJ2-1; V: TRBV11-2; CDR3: CASSLRATVLISGEQFF
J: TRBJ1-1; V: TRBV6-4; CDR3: CASSLQGGTEAFF
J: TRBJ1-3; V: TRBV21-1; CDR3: CASSKGGAALVVPNPSGNTIYF
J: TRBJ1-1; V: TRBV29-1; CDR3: CSVGRAENTEAFF
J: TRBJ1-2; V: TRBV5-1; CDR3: CASSLRAGHGYTF
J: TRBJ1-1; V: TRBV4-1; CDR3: CASSQRGRNTEAFF